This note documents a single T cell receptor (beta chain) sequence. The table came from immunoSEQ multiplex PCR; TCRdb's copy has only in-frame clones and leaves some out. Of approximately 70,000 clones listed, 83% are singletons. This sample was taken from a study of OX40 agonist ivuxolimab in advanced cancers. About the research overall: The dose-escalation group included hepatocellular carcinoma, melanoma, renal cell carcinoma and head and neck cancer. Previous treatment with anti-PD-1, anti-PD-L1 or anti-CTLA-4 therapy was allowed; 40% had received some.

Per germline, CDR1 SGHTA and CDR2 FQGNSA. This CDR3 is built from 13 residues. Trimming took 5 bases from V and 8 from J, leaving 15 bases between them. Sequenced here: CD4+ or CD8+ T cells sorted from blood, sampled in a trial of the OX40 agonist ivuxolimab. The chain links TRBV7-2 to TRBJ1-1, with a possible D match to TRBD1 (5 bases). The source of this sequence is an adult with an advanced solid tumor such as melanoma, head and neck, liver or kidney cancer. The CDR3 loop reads CASSTADSGEAFF. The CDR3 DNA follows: TGTGCCAGCAGCACAGCTGACAGCGGAGAAGCTTTCTTT.